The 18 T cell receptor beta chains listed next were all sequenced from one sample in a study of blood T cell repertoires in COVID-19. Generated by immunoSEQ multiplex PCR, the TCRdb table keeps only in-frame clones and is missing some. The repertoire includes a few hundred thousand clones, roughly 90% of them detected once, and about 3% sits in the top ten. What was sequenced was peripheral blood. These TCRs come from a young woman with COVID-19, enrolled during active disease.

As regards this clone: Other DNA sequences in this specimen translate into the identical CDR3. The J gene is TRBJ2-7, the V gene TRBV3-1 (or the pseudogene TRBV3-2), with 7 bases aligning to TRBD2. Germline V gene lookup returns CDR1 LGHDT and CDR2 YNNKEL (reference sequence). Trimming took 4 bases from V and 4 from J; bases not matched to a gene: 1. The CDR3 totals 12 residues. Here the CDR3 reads CASSLGGYEQYF. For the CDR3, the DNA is TGTGCCAGCAGCCTCGGGGGGTACGAGCAGTACTTC.

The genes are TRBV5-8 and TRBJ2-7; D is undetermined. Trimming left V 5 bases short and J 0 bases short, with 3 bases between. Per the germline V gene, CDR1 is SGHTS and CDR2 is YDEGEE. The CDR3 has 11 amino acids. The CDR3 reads CASSYSYEQYF. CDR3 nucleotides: TGTGCCAGCAGTTACTCCTACGAGCAGTACTTC.

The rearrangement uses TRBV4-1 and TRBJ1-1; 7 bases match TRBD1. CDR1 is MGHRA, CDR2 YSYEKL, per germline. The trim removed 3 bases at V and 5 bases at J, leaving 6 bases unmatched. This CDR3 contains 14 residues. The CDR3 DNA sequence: TGCGCCAGCAGCCATGAGGGGGCGCCGACTGAAGCTTTCTTT. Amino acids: CASSHEGAPTEAFF.

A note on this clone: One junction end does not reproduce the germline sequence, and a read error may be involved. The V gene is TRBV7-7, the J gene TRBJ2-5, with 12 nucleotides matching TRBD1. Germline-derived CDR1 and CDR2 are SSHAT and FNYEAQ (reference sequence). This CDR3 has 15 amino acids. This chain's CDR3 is CASSLGTGGRETQYF. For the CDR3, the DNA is TGTGCTAGCAGCTTGGGGACAGGGGGCCGGGAGACCCAGTACTTC.

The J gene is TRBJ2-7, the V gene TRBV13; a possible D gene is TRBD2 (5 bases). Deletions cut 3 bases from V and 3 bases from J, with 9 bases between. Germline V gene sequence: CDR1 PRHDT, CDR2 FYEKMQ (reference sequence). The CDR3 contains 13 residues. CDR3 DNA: TGTGCCAGCAGCTTTACCGGGAACTACGAGCAGTACGTC. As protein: CASSFTGNYEQYV.

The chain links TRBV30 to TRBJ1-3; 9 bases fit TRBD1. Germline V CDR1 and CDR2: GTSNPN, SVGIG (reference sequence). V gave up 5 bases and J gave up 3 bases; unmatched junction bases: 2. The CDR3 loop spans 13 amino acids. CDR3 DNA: TGTGCCTGGGGACAGGGGTTTGGAAACACCATATATTTT. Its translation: CAWGQGFGNTIYF.

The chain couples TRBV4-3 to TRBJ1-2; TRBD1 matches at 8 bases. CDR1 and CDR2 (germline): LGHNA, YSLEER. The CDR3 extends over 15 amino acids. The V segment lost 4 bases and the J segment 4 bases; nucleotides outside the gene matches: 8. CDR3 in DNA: TGCGCCAGCAGCCCGACGGACAGGGCCTCCTATGGCTACACCTTC. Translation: CASSPTDRASYGYTF.

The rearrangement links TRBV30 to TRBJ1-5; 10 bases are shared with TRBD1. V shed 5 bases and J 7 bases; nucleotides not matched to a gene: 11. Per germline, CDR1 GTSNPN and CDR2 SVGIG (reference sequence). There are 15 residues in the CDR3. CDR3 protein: CAWGGTTGGGQPQHF. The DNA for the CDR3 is TGTGCCTGGGGTGGGACGACAGGGGGCGGGCAGCCCCAGCATTTT.

CDR3 DNA sequence: TGTGCCAGCAGCTCCGGACTAGCGGGAGACAATGAGCAGTTCTTC. Translated: CASSSGLAGDNEQFF. The chain recombines TRBV11-2 with TRBJ2-1; TRBD2 matches 13 bases. V was pared by 4 bases and J by 5 bases, with 2 bases of the junction left unmatched. The CDR3 has 15 amino acids. Germline CDR1 reads SGHAT; CDR2 reads FQNNGV. The full variable domain, its missing parts supplied by reference TRBV11-2 and TRBJ2-1, is EAGVAQSPRYKIIEKRQSVAFWCNPISGHATLYWYQQILGQGPKLLIQFQNNGVVDDSQLPKDRFSAERLKGVDSTLKIQPAKLEDSAVYLCASSSGLAGDNEQFFGPGTRLTVL.

In nucleotides, the CDR3 is TGCGCCAGCAGTGCGGACAGATTAGAAGAGACCCAGTACTTC. Translated: CASSADRLEETQYF. The chain has TRBV10-1 and TRBJ2-5, with TRBD1 as a possible D gene (6 bases). Trimming removed 4 bases from V and 3 bases from J, with 12 bases in between. Germline CDR1 and CDR2: WNHNN and SYGVQD (reference sequence). This CDR3 is 14 amino acids long.

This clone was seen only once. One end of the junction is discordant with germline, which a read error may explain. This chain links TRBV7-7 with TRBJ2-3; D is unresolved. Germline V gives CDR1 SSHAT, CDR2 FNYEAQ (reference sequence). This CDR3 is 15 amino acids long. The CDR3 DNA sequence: TGTGCTAGCAGCTTAGGGCAGACTAGCACAGATACGCAGTATTTT. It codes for CASSLGQTSTDTQYF.

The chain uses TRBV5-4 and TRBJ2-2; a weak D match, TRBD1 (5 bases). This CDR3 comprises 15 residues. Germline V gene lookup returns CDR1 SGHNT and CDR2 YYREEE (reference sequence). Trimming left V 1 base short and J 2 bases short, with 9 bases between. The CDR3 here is CASSLLRDNTGELFF. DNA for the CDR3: TGTGCCAGCAGCTTGCTCAGGGATAACACCGGGGAGCTGTTTTTT.

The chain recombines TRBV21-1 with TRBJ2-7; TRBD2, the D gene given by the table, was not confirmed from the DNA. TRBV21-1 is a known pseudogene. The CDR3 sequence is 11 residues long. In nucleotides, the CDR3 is TGTGCCAGCGTTGAGCCTAGCGAGCAGTACGTC. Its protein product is CASVEPSEQYV.

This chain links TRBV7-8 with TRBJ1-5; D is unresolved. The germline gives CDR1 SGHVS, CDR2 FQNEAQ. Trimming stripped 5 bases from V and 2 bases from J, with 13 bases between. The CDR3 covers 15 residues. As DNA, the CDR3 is TGTGCCAGCAGCCAAGACACCGGTCGCAATCAGCCCCAGCATTTT. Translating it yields CASSQDTGRNQPQHF. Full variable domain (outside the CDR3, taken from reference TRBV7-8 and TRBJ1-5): GAGVSQSPRYKVAKRGQDVALRCDPISGHVSLFWYQQALGQGPEFLTYFQNEAQLDKSGLPSDRFFAERPEGSVSTLKIQRTQQEDSAVYLCASSQDTGRNQPQHFGDGTRLSIL.

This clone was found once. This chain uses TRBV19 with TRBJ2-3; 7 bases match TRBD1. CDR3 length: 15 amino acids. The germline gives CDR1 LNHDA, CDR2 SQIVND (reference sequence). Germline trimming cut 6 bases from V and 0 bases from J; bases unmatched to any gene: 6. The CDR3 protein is CASSKTGSSTDTQYF. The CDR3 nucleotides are TGTGCCAGTAGCAAGACAGGGAGTAGCACAGATACGCAGTATTTT.

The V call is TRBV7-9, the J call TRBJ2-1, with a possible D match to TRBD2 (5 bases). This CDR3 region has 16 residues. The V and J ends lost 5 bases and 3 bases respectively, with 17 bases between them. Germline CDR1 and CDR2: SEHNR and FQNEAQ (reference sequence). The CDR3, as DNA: TGTGCCAGCAGCCTAACGGGGTTACGGGACTACAATGAGCAGTTCTTC. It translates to CASSLTGLRDYNEQFF.

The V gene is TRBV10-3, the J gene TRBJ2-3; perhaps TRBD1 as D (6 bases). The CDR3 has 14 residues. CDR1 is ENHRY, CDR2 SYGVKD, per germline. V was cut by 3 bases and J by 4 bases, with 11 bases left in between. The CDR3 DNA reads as TGTGCCATCAGTGATCAGGGGTTCTCAGATACGCAGTATTTT. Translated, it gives CAISDQGFSDTQYF.

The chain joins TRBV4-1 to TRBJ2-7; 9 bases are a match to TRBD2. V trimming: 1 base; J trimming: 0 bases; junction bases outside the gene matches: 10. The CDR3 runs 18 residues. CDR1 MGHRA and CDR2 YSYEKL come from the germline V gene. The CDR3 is CASSQVPGRTSDSYEQYF. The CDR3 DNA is TGCGCCAGCAGCCAAGTTCCCGGGCGGACTAGCGACTCCTACGAGCAGTACTTC.